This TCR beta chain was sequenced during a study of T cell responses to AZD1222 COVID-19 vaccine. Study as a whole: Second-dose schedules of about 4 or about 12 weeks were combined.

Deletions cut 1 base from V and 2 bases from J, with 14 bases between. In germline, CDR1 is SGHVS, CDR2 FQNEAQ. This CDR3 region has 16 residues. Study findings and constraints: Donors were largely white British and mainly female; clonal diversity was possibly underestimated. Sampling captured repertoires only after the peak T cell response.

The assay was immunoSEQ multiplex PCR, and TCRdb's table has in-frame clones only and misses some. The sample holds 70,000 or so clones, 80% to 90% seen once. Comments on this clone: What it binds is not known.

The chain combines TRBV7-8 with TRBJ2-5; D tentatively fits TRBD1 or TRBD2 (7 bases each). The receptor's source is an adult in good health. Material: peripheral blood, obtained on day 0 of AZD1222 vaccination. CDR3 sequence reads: CASSLERDSRQETQYF. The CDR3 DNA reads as TGTGCCAGCAGCTTAGAGCGGGACAGTCGGCAAGAGACCCAGTACTTC.